The 28 T cell receptor beta chains reported below all come from one sample, sequenced in a study of tumor-infiltrating lymphocytes in primary liver carcinoma. Germline DNA was extracted too, while blood RNA derived from unsorted whole blood. TCR beta cDNA was reverse-transcribed from around 0.55 ug of total RNA. The reaction used a constant-region primer and ProtoScript II reverse transcriptase. Three nested multiplex PCR rounds of slightly modified ARM-PCR generated TCR beta libraries. A C-beta reverse primer and TRBV1-TRBV30 forward primers served in each of the first two PCR rounds, at approximately 10 cycles apiece. TCRdb redid the calling of the multiplex PCR reads with MiXCR, one entry per CDR3 protein. This sample has about 200,000 distinct CDR3 sequences, with almost 65% found just once. Sequenced input: peripheral blood. The origin of the receptors is a woman aged 60-70 years with primary liver carcinoma and hepatitis B virus infection.

This clonotype was counted at least ten times. The chain employs TRBV6-5 and TRBJ1-5; no definite D call. V lost 2 bases to trimming and J lost 3 bases, with 8 bases between them. CDR1 and CDR2 (germline): MNHEY, SVGAGI. CDR3 size: 14 residues. The chain's CDR3 is CASSYGRDNQPQHF. CDR3 nucleotide sequence: TGTGCCAGCAGTTACGGCCGGGACAATCAGCCCCAGCATTTT.

This clonotype has at least ten counts. J is TRBJ1-2 and V is TRBV6-5; D is possibly TRBD1 (5 bases). The germline V gene has CDR1 MNHEY and CDR2 SVGAGI. The length of the CDR3 is 14 residues. V lost 5 bases and J 5 bases, leaving 15 bases between the germline ends. The CDR3 nucleotides are TGTGCCAGCAGTAAGCAGGGACCTCAATATGGCTACACCTTC. Protein sequence: CASSKQGPQYGYTF.

This clonotype was observed at least ten times. This chain links TRBV4-1 with TRBJ2-7, with 9 bases identical to TRBD2. This CDR3 has 17 residues. V shed 0 bases, J shed 0 bases, and the junction held 6 bases outside the gene matches. Germline CDR1 reads MGHRA; CDR2 reads YSYEKL. CDR3 in DNA: TGCGCCAGCAGCCAAGATTCGGCTAGCGGGATCTCCTACGAGCAGTACTTC. This sequence encodes CASSQDSASGISYEQYF.

Comments on this clonotype: One end of the junction fails to match germline, which may point to a read error. CDR3 nucleotide sequence: TGTGCTAGCAGACAGCACGGACAGGAGGGAAATGAGCAGTTCTTC. It codes for CASRQHGQEGNEQFF. The chain joins TRBV6-6 to TRBJ2-1; possibly TRBD1 for D (7 bases). This CDR3 is built from 15 residues. Germline V lookup: CDR1 MNHNY, CDR2 SVGAGI (reference sequence).

In its sample, this clonotype was seen many times. This chain connects TRBV12-3 or TRBV12-4 to TRBJ2-7, with 9 positions matching TRBD1. The trim removed 6 bases at V and 9 bases at J, leaving 9 bases unmatched. The CDR3 length is 13 residues. CDR3 nucleotides: TGTGCCAGCAGCCAGATACAGGGGGCTGCGCAGTACTTC. It encodes CASSQIQGAAQYF.

This clonotype has only a few counts. The junction shows a germline mismatch at one end, possibly a read error. The rearrangement links TRBV29-1 to TRBJ2-1; the D gene is possibly TRBD2 (5 bases). CDR1 SQVTM and CDR2 ANQGSEA come from the germline V gene. The CDR3 length is 13 residues. CDR3 coding DNA: TGCTGCGTTGCAAAGCGGTCCTACAATGAACAGTTCTTC. Translation gives CCVAKRSYNEQFF.

This clonotype was recorded many times. The chain joins TRBV4-2 to TRBJ1-1; D gene unclear. V lost 0 bases, J lost 6 bases, and 11 bases lay in between. The CDR3 contains 14 residues. Germline values: CDR1 LGHNA, CDR2 YNFKEQ. The CDR3 bases are TGTGCCAGCAGCCAAGATAGAAAAGTTTCTGAAGCTTTCTTT. Translation: CASSQDRKVSEAFF.

A remark on this clonotype: A read error may produce the germline difference seen at one junction end. This chain uses TRBV11-2 with TRBJ2-1, with D possibly being TRBD1 or TRBD2 (6 bases each). Germline-derived CDR1 and CDR2 are SGHAT and FQNNGV. The CDR3 contains 16 residues. The CDR3 sequence is CASSLDLTDGGDEQFF. CDR3 sequence (DNA): TGTGCCAGCAGCCTAGATCTGACGGACGGGGGCGATGAGCAGTTCTTC. Filled out from reference TRBV11-2 and TRBJ2-1, the complete variable domain reads EAGVAQSPRYKIIEKRQSVAFWCNPISGHATLYWYQQILGQGPKLLIQFQNNGVVDDSQLPKDRFSAERLKGVDSTLKIQPAKLEDSAVYLCASSLDLTDGGDEQFFGPGTRLTVL.

A word on this clonotype: A read error may be the cause here, since a much bigger clone is one base away. The chain employs TRBV5-6 and TRBJ2-1; tentative D call: TRBD1 (6 bases). Germline CDR1 reads SGHDT; CDR2 reads YYEEEE. The V gene lost 8 bases and the J gene lost 8 bases, with 23 bases spanning the gap. The CDR3 totals 15 residues. CDR3 DNA: TGTGCCAGTAACGACGGGCAGGGGTGGGACCATGAGCAGTTCTTC. Protein product: CASNDGQGWDHEQFF.

This clonotype has just one count. V is TRBV7-8 and J is TRBJ2-1; TRBD2 agrees at 9 bases. The J segment lost 11 bases and the V segment lost 3 bases, leaving 14 bases of the junction unmatched. Germline V gene sequence: CDR1 SGHVS, CDR2 FQNEAQ. The CDR3 covers 16 residues. The CDR3 spells CASSFMVSGSGNKQFF. The CDR3, as DNA: TGTGCCAGCAGCTTTATGGTTAGCGGGAGTGGGAATAAGCAGTTCTTC.

To note about this clonotype: A read error may be the cause here, since a much bigger clone is one base away. The chain has TRBV28 and TRBJ2-1; 8 bases align to TRBD1. CDR3 length: 14 residues. Germline assignment: CDR1 MDHEN and CDR2 SYDVKM. J gave up 9 bases and V 9 bases, and 13 bases lay outside the gene matches. The CDR3 sequence: CARSPRTGRGEQFF. The CDR3 bases are TGTGCCAGAAGTCCCCGGACAGGGCGGGGTGAGCAGTTCTTC.

V and J are TRBV4-2 and TRBJ1-1; D is possibly TRBD1 (5 bases). Trimming stripped 6 bases from V and 4 bases from J, with 12 bases between. Germline lookup yields CDR1 LGHNA and CDR2 YNFKEQ. The CDR3 consists of 13 residues. Here the CDR3 reads CASSGALGTEAFF. CDR3 DNA sequence: TGTGCCAGCAGTGGGGCATTGGGCACTGAAGCTTTCTTT.

Worth noting for this clonotype: A much bigger clone sits one base away, suggesting this may be a read error. The chain uses TRBV4-1 and TRBJ2-2; D may correspond to TRBD1 or TRBD2 (5 bases each). V dropped 6 bases and J dropped 3 bases, with 14 bases sitting between them. The length of the CDR3 is 15 residues. Germline CDR1 and CDR2: MGHRA and YSYEKL. Written as DNA, the CDR3 is TGCGCCAGCAGTCTCCCAGGGAGAGACACCGGGGAGCTGTTTTTT. Translation gives CASSLPGRDTGELFF.

The chain carries TRBV11-2 and TRBJ2-7; 11 bases agree with TRBD2. Germline V gene sequence: CDR1 SGHAT, CDR2 FQNNGV. This CDR3 region has 14 residues. V lost 10 bases and J lost 2; bases outside the gene matches: 7. In nucleotides, the CDR3 is TGTGCCAACACCCGGACTAGCGGGCCCTACGAGCAGTACTTC. Protein product: CANTRTSGPYEQYF. The full variable domain, its missing parts supplied by reference TRBV11-2 and TRBJ2-7, is EAGVAQSPRYKIIEKRQSVAFWCNPISGHATLYWYQQILGQGPKLLIQFQNNGVVDDSQLPKDRFSAERLKGVDSTLKIQPAKLEDSAVYLCANTRTSGPYEQYFGPGTRLTVT.

Notes on this clonotype: The conserved phenylalanine or tryptophan is not found at the CDR3 terminus, so this likely reflects a read error. The DNA is left out, because the CDR3 cannot be placed on it with certainty; the CDR3 is given as TCRdb lists it. The chain carries TRBV7-8 and TRBJ2-4; TRBD2 was called by the table and not checked on the DNA. CDR1 is SGHVS, CDR2 FQNEAQ, per germline. A total of 14 residues make up the CDR3, ends included. The CDR3 sequence is CASSPTSGTNIQYL.

Notes on this clonotype: A junction boundary mismatches the germline segment, possibly from a read error. The chain links TRBV11-2 to TRBJ2-3; D may correspond to TRBD1 or TRBD2 (7 bases each). CDR1 is SGHAT and CDR2 is FQNNGV in the germline V gene. The CDR3 is 16 amino acids. The CDR3 here is CASSSGEGASTDTRYF. CDR3 in DNA: TGTGCCAGCAGCTCAGGGGAGGGGGCTTCCACAGATACGCGGTATTTT.

The rearrangement uses TRBV7-8 and TRBJ2-1; D is possibly TRBD2 (6 bases). Germline V gene data show CDR1 as SGHVS and CDR2 as FQNEAQ. The CDR3 extends over 17 amino acids. V was pared by 8 bases and J by 5 bases, with 25 bases between. DNA for the CDR3: TGTGCCAGCTACGACCGCCAGTGGGGCGGGAACAACAATGAGCAGTTCTTC. It translates to CASYDRQWGGNNNEQFF. Full variable domain (outside the CDR3, taken from reference TRBV7-8 and TRBJ2-1): GAGVSQSPRYKVAKRGQDVALRCDPISGHVSLFWYQQALGQGPEFLTYFQNEAQLDKSGLPSDRFFAERPEGSVSTLKIQRTQQEDSAVYLCASYDRQWGGNNNEQFFGPGTRLTVL.

Comment on this clonotype: The final CDR3 position lacks the conserved phenylalanine or tryptophan, pointing to a likely read error. This chain connects TRBV11-2 to TRBJ2-7, with 7 bases that match TRBD1. The germline gives CDR1 SGHAT, CDR2 FQNNGV. V shed 6 bases and J 4 bases; nucleotides not matched to a gene: 9. The CDR3 runs 14 residues. This CDR3 reads CASRDIRGPYEQYL. The CDR3 bases are TGTGCCAGCAGAGACATAAGGGGGCCTTACGAGCAGTACCTT.

This clonotype was observed many times. The rearrangement uses TRBV6-1 and TRBJ2-3, with 9 nucleotides matching TRBD2. The V gene end was trimmed by 5 bases and the J gene end by 0 bases; junction bases not matched to a gene: 3. CDR3 length: 15 amino acids. Looked up from germline, CDR1 is MNHNS and CDR2 is SASEGT. CDR3 DNA sequence: TGTGCCAGCAGTAAAACTAGCGGGAGCACAGATACGCAGTATTTT. This gives the protein CASSKTSGSTDTQYF.

A note on this clonotype: Possible read error: a much larger clone is one base away. V usage is TRBV5-6 and J usage is TRBJ1-5; maybe TRBD1 (6 bases). V lost 4 bases to trimming and J lost 9 bases, with 17 bases between them. The germline V gene encodes CDR1 SGHDT and CDR2 YYEEEE. The CDR3 consists of 14 residues. The CDR3 coding sequence is TGTGCCAGCAGCCCGGGAGGGGACATGGGGCCCCAGCATTTT. As protein: CASSPGGDMGPQHF.

On this clonotype itself: The junction and the germline gene differ at one end; a read error may be behind it. The rearrangement links TRBV6-5 to TRBJ2-6; D uncertain. The CDR3 is 15 residues long. Germline CDR1 MNHEY, CDR2 SVGAGI. The CDR3 here is CVSSLDGSGANVLTF. The DNA of the CDR3 is TGCGTCAGCAGCTTAGACGGGTCTGGGGCCAACGTCCTGACTTTC.

The rearrangement uses TRBV30 and TRBJ1-6; D is undetermined. CDR3 size: 15 residues. With 1 base removed from V and 0 bases from J, the gap between germline ends came to 7 bases. Germline V gene lookup returns CDR1 GTSNPN and CDR2 SVGIG (reference sequence). The DNA of the CDR3 is TGTGCCTGGAGTGACCGAAGCTCCTATAATTCACCCCTCCACTTT. Protein: CAWSDRSSYNSPLHF.

This clonotype was found many times. J is TRBJ2-3 and V is TRBV13; D gene ambiguous. The germline V gene has CDR1 PRHDT and CDR2 FYEKMQ (reference sequence). With 6 bases removed from V and 0 bases from J, the gap between germline ends came to 10 bases. This CDR3 has 14 residues. In DNA, the CDR3 is TGTGCCAGCAGGGCAGTTATAAGCACAGATACGCAGTATTTT. Its translation: CASRAVISTDTQYF.

The rearrangement joins TRBV5-4 to TRBJ2-7, with D perhaps matching TRBD2 (5 bases). CDR1 and CDR2 from the germline V gene are SGHNT and YYREEE (reference sequence). The CDR3 is 14 residues long. V was trimmed by 4 bases and J by 8 bases, leaving 19 bases between them. The CDR3 loop is CASSQADIVAQQYF. The CDR3 coding sequence is TGTGCCAGCAGCCAAGCTGATATCGTAGCGCAGCAGTACTTC.

This clonotype was picked up many times. The chain couples TRBV4-1 to TRBJ1-2; D is unresolved. CDR3 size: 16 residues. V lost 1 base and J 2 bases, leaving 14 bases between the germline ends. Germline V gene lookup returns CDR1 MGHRA and CDR2 YSYEKL. CDR3 residues: CASSQVEGRTNYGYTF. For the CDR3, the DNA is TGCGCCAGCAGCCAAGTTGAGGGCAGAACGAACTATGGCTACACCTTC.

The V call is TRBV6-1, the J call TRBJ1-3, with D hard to call. Trimming removed 2 bases from V and 4 bases from J, with 15 bases in between. The germline gives CDR1 MNHNS, CDR2 SASEGT. The CDR3 has 16 amino acids. The CDR3 loop reads CASSESASRPGNTIYF. The DNA of the CDR3 is TGTGCCAGCAGTGAATCCGCTTCCAGGCCCGGAAACACCATATATTTT.

This clonotype has a handful of counts. A much bigger clone sits one base away, suggesting this may be a read error. V gene TRBV4-1 combines with J gene TRBJ1-5; D is ambiguous. The DNA end is a closer match to TRBJ2-3, so the J assignment may be wrong. CDR3 length: 12 residues. CDR1 and CDR2 (germline): MGHRA, YSYEKL. The CDR3 here is CASSQGGLPQYF. The CDR3, as DNA: TGCGCCAGCAGCCAAGGCGGTCTACCCCAGTATTTT.

A few counts support this clonotype. The rearrangement links TRBV13 to TRBJ2-3; 8 bases fit TRBD1. The CDR3 contains 15 residues. Germline CDR1 reads PRHDT; CDR2 reads FYEKMQ (reference sequence). After removal of 4 bases from V and 1 base from J, the junction contained 4 bases not matched to a gene. This chain's CDR3 is CASSSNRGGTDTQYF. The CDR3 DNA reads TGTGCCAGCAGCTCCAACAGGGGGGGCACAGATACGCAGTATTTT. The whole variable domain, filled in from reference TRBV13 and TRBJ2-3, reads AAGVIQSPRHLIKEKRETATLKCYPIPRHDTVYWYQQGPGQDPQFLISFYEKMQSDKGSIPDRFSAQQFSDYHSELNMSSLELGDSALYFCASSSNRGGTDTQYFGPGTRLTVL.